The rows below give T cell receptor beta chains drawn from one sample of a study of T cell responses to AZD1222 COVID-19 vaccine. TCRdb's table, derived via immunoSEQ multiplex PCR, lists solely in-frame clones and lacks some. The sample contains tens of thousands of clones, around 90% of which appear only once. The sample here was peripheral blood, taken on day 0 of AZD1222 vaccination. The receptors stem from an adult in good health. Each CDR3 is given with its conserved first and last residue. D genes are given only for firm matches. Clone size is not always given. Where it is, it says once, few, many or a class for expanded clones.

TGTGCCAGCAGTTACTCGAAGCCCGGATGGGCCGGGGAGCTGTTTTTT,CASSYSKPGWAGELFF,TRBV6-5,TRBJ2-2,-,16,-
TGTGCCAGCAGCGTTGGTACGCCGTCGTACGAGCAGTACTTC,CASSVGTPSYEQYF,TRBV9,TRBJ2-7,-,14,-
TGTGCCAGCAGTGAATTTCGTCAGCCCCAGCATTTT,CASSEFRQPQHF,TRBV6-1,TRBJ1-5,medium-sized,12,-
TGTGCCAGCAGCTTACACCGCAACTCTGGAAACACCATATATTTT,CASSLHRNSGNTIYF,TRBV11-2,TRBJ1-3,once,15,-
TGTGCCAGCAGCCAAGATCGGGATCAGCCCCAGCATTTT,CASSQDRDQPQHF,TRBV3-1/TRBV3-2,TRBJ1-5,-,13,-
TGTGCCAGCAGCAATCATTCCGGGACCGCGGGCACTGAAGCTTTCTTT,CASSNHSGTAGTEAFF,TRBV5-8,TRBJ1-1,-,16,-
TGTGCCAGCAGCCAGGCCGTAGCGGGGGGTGAGCAGTACTTC,CASSQAVAGGEQYF,TRBV5-6,TRBJ2-7,-,14,TRBD2
TGTGCCAGCAGCTTCACTATGCAGCAAGAGACCCAGTACTTC,CASSFTMQQETQYF,TRBV7-6,TRBJ2-5,-,14,-
TGTGCCAGCAGCTTATTGGGGGGGGCGGACACTGAAGCTTTCTTT,CASSLLGGADTEAFF,TRBV11-1,TRBJ1-1,-,15,-
TGTGCCAGCAGCACCCCCTGGTGGGAGCAGTACTTC,CASSTPWWEQYF,TRBV21-1,TRBJ2-7,-,12,-
TGTGCCAGTAACCCTGCCGGCTGGTCGGATGAAAAACTGTTTTTT,CASNPAGWSDEKLFF,TRBV19,TRBJ1-4,-,15,-
TGTGCCAGCAGCTATCCCCCGATGGATTTAGGCAATGGCTACACCTTC,CASSYPPMDLGNGYTF,TRBV7-9,TRBJ1-2,-,16,-
TGCAGCGTCCTCGGGGTGAGGGAAAAACTGTTTTTT,CSVLGVREKLFF,TRBV29-1,TRBJ1-4,-,12,-
TGTGCCAGCAGTTACACAGGGGAGATCTACGAGCAGTACTTC,CASSYTGEIYEQYF,TRBV6-2/TRBV6-3,TRBJ2-7,-,14,TRBD1
TGTGCCAGCAGTCCCCGGACTAGCGGGGGAAAGACCCAGTACTTC,CASSPRTSGGKTQYF,TRBV27,TRBJ2-5,-,15,TRBD2
TGCGCCAGCAGGCGGGAAGGGCACTATGGCTACACCTTC,CASRREGHYGYTF,TRBV10-2,TRBJ1-2,-,13,-
TGTGCCAGCAGTGAGGGGGCGAAGCAGCCCCAGCATTTT,CASSEGAKQPQHF,TRBV6-1,TRBJ1-5,-,13,-
TGTGCCAGCAGCCCAAGCGGGACCTTCTATGGCTACACCTTC,CASSPSGTFYGYTF,TRBV27,TRBJ1-2,-,14,-
TGTGCCAGCACTCTAGGAGAGTGGAACACTGAAGCTTTCTTT,CASTLGEWNTEAFF,TRBV7-2,TRBJ1-1,once,14,-
TGTGCCAGCAGCTTGGCGGGGCCGACAAGGAGGGCGCCCCAGCATTTT,CASSLAGPTRRAPQHF,TRBV5-6,TRBJ1-5,-,16,-
TGCGCCAGCAGCTTGACGGGCACCTATGAGCAGTTCTTC,CASSLTGTYEQFF,TRBV5-1,TRBJ2-1,-,13,-
TGTGCCATCAGTGAGTTAAGCAGCTACGAGCAGTACTTC,CAISELSSYEQYF,TRBV10-3,TRBJ2-7,-,13,-
TGTGCCAGCAGTTATCATGGGGACACTGAAGCTTTCTTT,CASSYHGDTEAFF,TRBV6-5,TRBJ1-1,-,13,-
TGTGCCAGTAGTCGATACAGGGTTCAGCCCCAGCATTTT,CASSRYRVQPQHF,TRBV19,TRBJ1-5,-,13,-
TGTGCCAGCAGTCCACGACAGGTTGCGACACCCCTCCACTTT,CASSPRQVATPLHF,TRBV2,TRBJ1-6,-,14,-
TGTGCCAGCAGCCCACGACAGGGGTTGAGCAATCAGCCCCAGCATTTT,CASSPRQGLSNQPQHF,TRBV7-2,TRBJ1-5,once,16,TRBD1
TGCGCCAGCAGCCAAGACACCTGGCGGGGGGGCGATTATACGCAGTATTTT,CASSQDTWRGGDYTQYF,TRBV4-3,TRBJ2-3,-,17,TRBD2
TGTGCCAGCAGTTTGAGGGAAGTGGTTGAGCAGTTCTTC,CASSLREVVEQFF,TRBV12-3/TRBV12-4,TRBJ2-1,few,13,-
TGTGCCAGCAACCAAGGGAGCAATCAGCCCCAGCATTTT,CASNQGSNQPQHF,TRBV12-3/TRBV12-4,TRBJ1-5,-,13,-
TGTGCCAGCAGCCAAGGAGGTTTGCGGTGGGACACCATATATTTT,CASSQGGLRWDTIYF,TRBV7-9,TRBJ1-3,-,15,-
TGCGCCAGCAGCTTGGCTACCGGGGCTGCTGGAAACACCATATATTTT,CASSLATGAAGNTIYF,TRBV5-1,TRBJ1-3,-,16,-
TGTGCCAGCACCCTACGGGGGGGCCGAGAAGATACGCAGTATTTT,CASTLRGGREDTQYF,TRBV7-9,TRBJ2-3,few,15,TRBD2
TGTGCCAGTAGTACCTATCCCGGGACAGGGGCCTACGAGCAGTACTTC,CASSTYPGTGAYEQYF,TRBV19,TRBJ2-7,-,16,TRBD1
TGCGCCAGCAGCCAAGACATGGCAGCCGTAGATTATAATTCACCCCTCCACTTT,CASSQDMAAVDYNSPLHF,TRBV4-3,TRBJ1-6,-,18,-
TGTGCCTGGAGTCTAGGGGGAAGGCAGTACTTC,CAWSLGGRQYF,TRBV30,TRBJ2-7,-,11,-
TGTGCCAGCAGCACCGGGACAGAAGAGACCCAGTACTTC,CASSTGTEETQYF,TRBV5-4,TRBJ2-5,-,13,TRBD1
TGTGCCAGCAGCCAAGCTCTGGGGGCAAGGACTGAAGCTTTCTTT,CASSQALGARTEAFF,TRBV3-1/TRBV3-2,TRBJ1-1,-,15,-
TGTGCCAGCAGCGTCACGCTGGACAGGGGGGAGACCCAGTACTTC,CASSVTLDRGETQYF,TRBV9,TRBJ2-5,-,15,TRBD1
TGTGCCAGCAGCTTCACAGGGGGCCCAGATACGCAGTATTTT,CASSFTGGPDTQYF,TRBV7-9,TRBJ2-3,-,14,TRBD1
TGTGCCAGCAGCACTAGACTAGCGGGGCTAAATGAGCAGTTCTTC,CASSTRLAGLNEQFF,TRBV7-2,TRBJ2-1,-,15,TRBD2
TGTGCCAGCAGCCACCTAGACAGCACAGATACGCAGTATTTT,CASSHLDSTDTQYF,TRBV3-1/TRBV3-2,TRBJ2-3,-,14,-
TGCGCCAGCAGCCAAGAAGAGACCCAGTACTTC,CASSQEETQYF,TRBV4-1,TRBJ2-5,-,11,-
TGTGCCAGCAGCCCAAGGGTCGGGGGGGCGAGGTACGAGCAGTACTTC,CASSPRVGGARYEQYF,TRBV7-9,TRBJ2-7,once,16,TRBD2
TGTGCCATCAGCTGGACTAGCGGGCCGTACAATGAGCAGTTCTTC,CAISWTSGPYNEQFF,TRBV10-3,TRBJ2-1,-,15,TRBD2
TGCGCCAGCAGCTTATTTACGGGGGCCGATCAGCCCCAGCATTTT,CASSLFTGADQPQHF,TRBV5-1,TRBJ1-5,-,15,-
TGCGCCAGCAGCCAAGATCATTCTGGAAGTGGCTACACCTTC,CASSQDHSGSGYTF,TRBV4-3,TRBJ1-2,-,14,-
TGCGCCAGCAGCAAGATGACAGGGGCGGGTGAAAAACTGTTTTTT,CASSKMTGAGEKLFF,TRBV5-1,TRBJ1-4,-,15,TRBD1
TGTGCCAGCAGCTTGTTGGGGGGAGGCTACACCTTC,CASSLLGGGYTF,TRBV5-6,TRBJ1-2,once,12,-
TGTGCCAGTAGTCAGTTCGGACAGCTGCTATTC,CASSQFGQLLF,TRBV19,TRBJ1-2,-,11,-
TGTGCCAGCAGCTTAGCGGACGGTTATAATAACTATGGCTACACCTTC,CASSLADGYNNYGYTF,TRBV7-2,TRBJ1-2,-,16,-
TGTGCCAGCAGCTTAGGACGGAGCTCTGGAAACACCATATATTTT,CASSLGRSSGNTIYF,TRBV11-2,TRBJ1-3,-,15,-
TGTGCCAGCAGCCAAGATTGGGGGACAGCCGAGCAGTACTTC,CASSQDWGTAEQYF,TRBV3-1/TRBV3-2,TRBJ2-7,-,14,TRBD1
TGTGCCAGCAGTGAAGCGGGTTCAGGGGGGTACGGTGGCTACACCTTC,CASSEAGSGGYGGYTF,TRBV6-1,TRBJ1-2,-,16,TRBD1
TGTGCCAGCAGTGGTAGCGGGGGCCCGACAAATACGCAGTATTTT,CASSGSGGPTNTQYF,TRBV6-2/TRBV6-3,TRBJ2-3,-,15,TRBD2
TGTGCCAGCAGGTCCGTTGGCTCTGGAAACACCATATATTTT,CASRSVGSGNTIYF,TRBV5-4,TRBJ1-3,few,14,-
TGTGCCAGCAGCTTGGATCAGGGACCCTATGGCTACACCTTC,CASSLDQGPYGYTF,TRBV5-4,TRBJ1-2,-,14,-
TGCGCCAGCAGCTTGACGGGGGGAGGGACTGAAGCTTTCTTT,CASSLTGGGTEAFF,TRBV5-1,TRBJ1-1,-,14,-
TGTGCCAGCAGTTACGGGATCAAGCGGGGGGCCGCCAGGTATTTT,CASSYGIKRGAARYF,TRBV6-5,TRBJ2-3,-,15,TRBD2
TGCAGCGTTGTACGGAGCTACGAGCAGTACTTC,CSVVRSYEQYF,TRBV29-1,TRBJ2-7,-,11,-